This T cell receptor (beta chain) was sequenced during a study of blood T cell repertoires in COVID-19. Sequenced by immunoSEQ multiplex PCR; TCRdb stores in-frame clones only, minus some. Among fewer than 350,000 clones listed, about 86% were seen once. CDR3 length equals 12 residues. Looked up from germline, CDR1 is LNHNV and CDR2 is YYDKDF (reference sequence). Trimming pared 9 bases from V and 6 bases from J, leaving 11 bases between. In this sample, this clone turned up once. Cohort allocation depended upon clinical history that participants reported. The sequencing input was PBMCs or T cells enriched from blood (not recorded which). The sequence was collected from a woman between 40 and 55 years old with acute COVID-19. J is TRBJ1-4 and V is TRBV15, with D uncertain. The CDR3 here is CATAGADEKLFF. The CDR3 region has the DNA TGTGCCACAGCAGGAGCGGATGAAAAACTGTTTTTT.